Listed here are 15 T cell receptor beta chains from one sample, sequenced in a study of blood T cell repertoires in COVID-19. Generated by immunoSEQ multiplex PCR, the TCRdb table keeps only in-frame clones and is missing some. The sample has around 140,000 clones, 80% to 90% seen once. Input material: peripheral blood. The receptor set was obtained from a man in his sixties with active or convalescent COVID-19.

The CDR3 region has the DNA TGTGCCAGCAGCTTAGACATCAGGGGGCTAAATGAAAAACTGTTTTTT. Protein sequence: CASSLDIRGLNEKLFF. The rearrangement links TRBV11-3 to TRBJ1-4, with 8 bases fitting TRBD1. There are 16 residues in the CDR3. Germline-derived CDR1 and CDR2 are SGHNT and YENEEA. Losses at the gene ends were 0 bases for V and 5 bases for J; bases not matched to a gene: 5. Looking up the rest from reference TRBV11-3 and TRBJ1-4 gives the full variable domain: EAGVVQSPRYKIIEKKQPVAFWCNPISGHNTLYWYLQNLGQGPELLIRYENEEAVDDSQLPKDRFSAERLKGVDSTLKIQPAELGDSAVYLCASSLDIRGLNEKLFFGSGTQLSVL.

CDR3 nucleotide sequence: TGTGCCAGCAGCTCGACAGGGGTGGAGACCCAGTACTTC. Amino acid sequence: CASSSTGVETQYF. The J gene is TRBJ2-5, the V gene TRBV5-6; TRBD1 matches at 8 bases. Per germline, CDR1 SGHDT and CDR2 YYEEEE. The CDR3 has 13 amino acids. Trimming cost V 3 bases and J 5 bases; bases outside gene matches: 3.

The chain joins TRBV5-1 to TRBJ2-3; 11 nucleotides agree with TRBD2. V dropped 1 base and J dropped 4; count of bases not matched to a gene: 8. CDR3 size: 17 residues. Per the germline V gene, CDR1 is SGHRS and CDR2 is YFSETQ. In nucleotides, the CDR3 is TGCGCCAGCAGCTTGTACGGTAGCGGGGGGGTCGCAGATACGCAGTATTTT. Translating gives CASSLYGSGGVADTQYF.

The rearrangement links TRBV7-2 to TRBJ2-6, with D possibly being TRBD1 (6 bases). CDR1 SGHTA and CDR2 FQGNSA come from the germline V gene. Trimming took 5 bases from V and 4 from J, leaving 12 bases between them. The CDR3 spans 15 residues. Written as DNA, the CDR3 is TGTGCCAGCAGCCCCACAGGGTTAGGGGCCAACGTCCTGACTTTC. Protein: CASSPTGLGANVLTF.

This sequence joins TRBV30 and TRBJ1-2; D is unresolved. CDR1 GTSNPN and CDR2 SVGIG come from the germline V gene (reference sequence). V dropped 5 bases and J dropped 8 bases, with 15 bases sitting between them. The CDR3 is made up of 12 amino acids. For the CDR3, the DNA is TGTGCCTGGGCTTCACTAGTGGGGGGCTACACCTTC. Its protein product is CAWASLVGGYTF. Drawing the rest from reference TRBV30 and TRBJ1-2, the complete variable domain is SQTIHQWPATLVQPVGSPLSLECTVEGTSNPNLYWYRQAAGRGLQLLFYSVGIGQISSEVPQNLSASRPQDRQFILSSKKLLLSDSGFYLCAWASLVGGYTFGSGTRLTVV.

The V call is TRBV4-3, the J call TRBJ2-5, with D perhaps matching TRBD2 (6 bases). Germline loops: CDR1 LGHNA, CDR2 YSLEER. The CDR3 totals 15 residues. V shed 0 bases and J shed 2 bases, with 10 bases lying between them. CDR3: CASSQDSREQETQYF. In DNA form, the CDR3 reads TGCGCCAGCAGCCAAGATTCACGGGAGCAAGAGACCCAGTACTTC.

The sample holds one count of this clone. This chain links TRBV7-9 with TRBJ2-3; the match to TRBD2 covers 12 bases. The CDR3 extends over 17 amino acids. Germline-derived CDR1 and CDR2 are SEHNR and FQNEAQ (reference sequence). V lost 4 bases, J lost 2 bases, and 7 bases stayed unmatched. This CDR3 is CASSSPTSGRVTDTQYF. CDR3 coding DNA: TGTGCCAGCAGCTCCCCGACTAGCGGGAGAGTCACAGATACGCAGTATTTT. Full variable domain (outside the CDR3, taken from reference TRBV7-9 and TRBJ2-3): DTGVSQNPRHKITKRGQNVTFRCDPISEHNRLYWYRQTLGQGPEFLTYFQNEAQLEKSRLLSDRFSAERPKGSFSTLEIQRTEQGDSAMYLCASSSPTSGRVTDTQYFGPGTRLTVL.

The chain links TRBV9 to TRBJ1-3, with TRBD1 identical over 7 bases. After removal of 4 bases from V and 0 bases from J, the junction contained 7 bases not matched to a gene. This CDR3 region has 16 residues. The germline V gene has CDR1 SGDLS and CDR2 YYNGEE. The CDR3 reads CASSPRQGFSGNTIYF. CDR3 nucleotide sequence: TGTGCCAGCAGCCCCCGACAGGGCTTCTCTGGAAACACCATATATTTT.

The chain uses TRBV19 and TRBJ2-3, with 13 bases aligning to TRBD2. V lost 6 bases to trimming and J lost 1 base; unmatched junction nucleotides: 4. This CDR3 is 16 amino acids long. From germline, CDR1 is LNHDA and CDR2 SQIVND (reference sequence). The CDR3 DNA follows: TGTGCCAGTAGGACACTAGCGGGAGGGGGCACAGATACGCAGTATTTT. It specifies CASRTLAGGGTDTQYF.

V usage is TRBV19 and J usage is TRBJ2-2; a weak D match, TRBD1 (6 bases). The length of the CDR3 is 18 residues. The germline gives CDR1 LNHDA, CDR2 SQIVND (reference sequence). V lost 2 bases and J lost 2, with 18 bases in between. The DNA for the CDR3 is TGTGCCAGTAGTATAAGGCTGTGGAACAGGGCCAACACCGGGGAGCTGTTTTTT. Translated: CASSIRLWNRANTGELFF.

The V and J genes are TRBV14 and TRBJ1-4; TRBD1 might be the D (5 bases). Trimming left V 1 base short and J 7 bases short, with 16 bases between. This CDR3 has 16 residues. Germline assignment: CDR1 SGHDN and CDR2 FVKESK. CDR3 residues: CASSQVGGAIAEKLFF. CDR3 sequence (DNA): TGTGCCAGCAGCCAAGTGGGGGGTGCAATAGCTGAAAAACTGTTTTTT. Supplemented by reference TRBV14 and TRBJ1-4, the full variable domain reads EAGVTQFPSHSVIEKGQTVTLRCDPISGHDNLYWYRRVMGKEIKFLLHFVKESKQDESGMPNNRFLAERTGGTYSTLKVQPAELEDSGVYFCASSQVGGAIAEKLFFGSGTQLSVL.

The V gene is TRBV11-3, the J gene TRBJ1-6; D uncertain. The CDR3 extends over 16 amino acids. Per the germline V gene, CDR1 is SGHNT and CDR2 is YENEEA. The V gene lost 5 bases and the J gene lost 1 base, with 12 bases spanning the gap. CDR3 protein: CASSAASGSYNSPLHF. As DNA, the CDR3 is TGTGCCAGCAGCGCCGCGTCGGGTTCCTATAATTCACCCCTCCACTTT.

V and J are TRBV2 and TRBJ1-1; D gene uncertain. Deletions cut 3 bases from V and 1 base from J, with 9 bases between. CDR1 SNHLY and CDR2 FYNNEI come from the germline V gene. The length of the CDR3 is 14 residues. The CDR3 is CASSDEQRNTEAFF. DNA for the CDR3: TGTGCCAGCAGTGACGAACAGAGGAACACTGAAGCTTTCTTT.

The chain has TRBV28 and TRBJ2-4, with unresolved D. The CDR3 contains 13 residues. The germline gives CDR1 MDHEN, CDR2 SYDVKM. V lost 2 bases to trimming and J lost 7 bases, with 9 bases between them. The CDR3 nucleotides are TGTGCCAGCAGTTTACGGGTACCCAACATTCAGTACTTC. As protein: CASSLRVPNIQYF.

J is TRBJ1-1 and V is TRBV7-8, with TRBD1 identical over 7 bases. Germline CDR1 reads SGHVS; CDR2 reads FQNEAQ. Trimming cost V 5 bases and J 5 bases; bases outside gene matches: 11. CDR3 size: 15 residues. The CDR3 loop reads CASSARQGRGTEAFF. The CDR3 bases are TGTGCCAGCAGCGCACGACAGGGCCGAGGGACTGAAGCTTTCTTT.